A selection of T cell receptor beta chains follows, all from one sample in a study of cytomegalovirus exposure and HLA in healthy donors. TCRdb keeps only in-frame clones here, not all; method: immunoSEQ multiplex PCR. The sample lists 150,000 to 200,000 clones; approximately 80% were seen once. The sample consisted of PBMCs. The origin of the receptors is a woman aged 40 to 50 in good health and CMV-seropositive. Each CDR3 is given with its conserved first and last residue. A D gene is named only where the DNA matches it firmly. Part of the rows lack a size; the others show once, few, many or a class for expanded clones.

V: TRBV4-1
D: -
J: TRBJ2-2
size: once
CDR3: CASSQDRTMNTGELFF
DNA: TGCGCCAGCAGCCAAGATAGAACGATGAACACCGGGGAGCTGTTTTTT

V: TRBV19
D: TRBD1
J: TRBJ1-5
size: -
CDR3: CASSGTGYQPQHF
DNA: TGTGCCAGTTCAGGGACAGGGTATCAGCCCCAGCATTTT

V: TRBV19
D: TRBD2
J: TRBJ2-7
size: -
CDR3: CASSIATRGTYEQYF
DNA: TGTGCCAGTAGTATTGCGACGCGGGGGACCTACGAGCAGTACTTC

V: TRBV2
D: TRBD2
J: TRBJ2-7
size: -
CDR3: CASSDQTSGGPKSF
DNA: TGTGCCAGCAGTGACCAGACTAGCGGGGGGCCTAAGTCATTC

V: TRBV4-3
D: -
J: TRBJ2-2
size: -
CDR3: CASSQDSWLAANTGELFF
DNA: TGCGCCAGCAGCCAAGATTCATGGCTAGCAGCTAACACCGGGGAGCTGTTTTTT

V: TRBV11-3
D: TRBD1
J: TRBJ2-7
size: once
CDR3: CASSPGQGSSYEQYF
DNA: TGTGCCAGCAGCCCGGGACAGGGGAGCTCCTACGAGCAGTACTTC

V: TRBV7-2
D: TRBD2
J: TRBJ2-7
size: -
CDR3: CASSPASGAGEQYF
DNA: TGTGCCAGCAGCCCGGCTAGCGGGGCAGGCGAGCAGTACTTC

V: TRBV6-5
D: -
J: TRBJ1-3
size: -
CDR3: CASSLSSSRTIYF
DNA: TGTGCCAGCAGTTTGTCCTCTTCGCGCACCATATATTTT

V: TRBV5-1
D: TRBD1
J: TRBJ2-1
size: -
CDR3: CASSPSGTGGSNEQFF
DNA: TGCGCCAGCAGCCCCTCCGGGACAGGGGGTAGCAATGAGCAGTTCTTC

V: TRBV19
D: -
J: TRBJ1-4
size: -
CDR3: CASSTGRSGNEKLFF
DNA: TGTGCCAGTAGTACTGGACGGAGCGGGAATGAAAAACTGTTTTTT

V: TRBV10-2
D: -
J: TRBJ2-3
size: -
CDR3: CASSEYTGVIDTQYF
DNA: TGCGCCAGCAGTGAGTATACGGGAGTAATAGATACGCAGTATTTT

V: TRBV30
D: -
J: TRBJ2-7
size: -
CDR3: CAWWLGGEQYF
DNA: TGTGCCTGGTGGCTGGGGGGCGAGCAGTACTTC

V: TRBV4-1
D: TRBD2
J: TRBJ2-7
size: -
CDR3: CASSQGSGGSSYEQYF
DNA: TGCGCCAGCAGCCAAGGGTCGGGGGGAAGCTCCTACGAGCAGTACTTC

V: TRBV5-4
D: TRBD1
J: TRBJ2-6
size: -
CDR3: CAIYGTGVHLSSGANVLTF
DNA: TGTGCCATCTATGGGACAGGGGTCCACCTTAGCTCTGGGGCCAACGTCCTGACTTTC

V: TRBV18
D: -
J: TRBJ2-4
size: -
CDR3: CASSPPGTVKNIQYF
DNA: TGTGCCAGCTCACCGCCCGGGACTGTCAAAAACATTCAGTACTTC

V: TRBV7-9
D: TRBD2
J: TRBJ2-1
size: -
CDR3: CSSSFRTSGGSYNEQFF
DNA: TGTTCCAGCAGCTTCAGGACTAGCGGGGGTTCCTACAATGAGCAGTTCTTC

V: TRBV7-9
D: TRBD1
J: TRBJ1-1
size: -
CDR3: CAADRANTEAFF
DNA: TGTGCCGCAGACAGGGCGAACACTGAAGCTTTCTTT

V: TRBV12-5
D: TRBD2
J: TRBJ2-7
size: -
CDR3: CASGLGVTSGSSYEQYF
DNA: TGTGCTAGTGGTTTGGGGGTTACTAGCGGGAGCTCCTACGAGCAGTACTTC

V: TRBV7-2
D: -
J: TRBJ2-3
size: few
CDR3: CASSFTGPVGSDTQYF
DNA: TGTGCCAGCAGCTTCACTGGTCCCGTGGGCTCAGATACGCAGTATTTT

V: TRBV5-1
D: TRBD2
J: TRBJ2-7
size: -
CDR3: CASSSTGLAAMVSLEQYF
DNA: TGCGCCAGCAGCTCGACAGGACTAGCGGCAATGGTCTCGCTCGAGCAGTACTTC

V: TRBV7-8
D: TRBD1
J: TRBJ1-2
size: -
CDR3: CASSSGTGGYGYTF
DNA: TGTGCCAGCAGCTCCGGGACAGGGGGCTATGGCTACACCTTC

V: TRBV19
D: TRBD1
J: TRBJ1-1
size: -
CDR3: CASSMSDRGAEAFF
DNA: TGTGCCAGTAGTATGTCGGACAGGGGGGCTGAAGCTTTCTTT

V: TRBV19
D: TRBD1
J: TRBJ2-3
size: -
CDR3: CASSFTGGAGTQYF
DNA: TGTGCCAGTAGCTTCACAGGGGGCGCGGGTACGCAGTATTTT

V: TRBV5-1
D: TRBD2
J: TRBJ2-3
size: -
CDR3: CASSFGLAGTDTQYF
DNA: TGCGCCAGCAGCTTCGGACTAGCGGGCACAGATACGCAGTATTTT

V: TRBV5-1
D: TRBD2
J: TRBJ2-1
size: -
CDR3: CASSPTSGGAAYNEQFF
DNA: TGCGCCAGCAGCCCCACTAGCGGGGGGGCCGCCTACAATGAGCAGTTCTTC

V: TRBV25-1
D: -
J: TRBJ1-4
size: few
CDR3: CASSESGANNEKLFF
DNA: TGTGCCAGCAGTGAGTCAGGGGCTAATAATGAAAAACTGTTTTTT

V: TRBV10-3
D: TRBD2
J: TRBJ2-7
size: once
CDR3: CAISESRTSSRYQYF
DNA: TGTGCCATCAGTGAGTCAAGGACTAGCAGCCGGTACCAGTACTTC

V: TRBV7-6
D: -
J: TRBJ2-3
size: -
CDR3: CASSLERAGSTDTQYF
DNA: TGTGCCAGCAGCTTAGAAAGGGCAGGGAGCACAGATACGCAGTATTTT

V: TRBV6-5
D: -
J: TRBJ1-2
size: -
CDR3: CASSYGQGNYGYTF
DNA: TGTGCCAGCAGTTACGGTCAGGGGAACTATGGCTACACCTTC

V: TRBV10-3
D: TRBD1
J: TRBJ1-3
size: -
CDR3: CAAKGPDRGRSGNTIYF
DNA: TGTGCCGCCAAGGGTCCTGACAGGGGACGATCTGGAAACACCATATATTTT

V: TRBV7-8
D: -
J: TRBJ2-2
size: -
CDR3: CASSFEGTGELFF
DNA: TGTGCCAGCAGCTTCGAGGGTACCGGGGAGCTGTTTTTT

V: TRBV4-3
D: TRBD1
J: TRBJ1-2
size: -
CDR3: CASSPRGRDYGYTF
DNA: TGCGCCAGCAGCCCCAGGGGGCGCGACTATGGCTACACCTTC

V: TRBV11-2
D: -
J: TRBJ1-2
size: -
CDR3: CASSLGTGHGYTF
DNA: TGTGCCAGCAGCTTAGGAACAGGGCATGGCTACACCTTC

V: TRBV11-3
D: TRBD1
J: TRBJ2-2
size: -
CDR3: CASSPGTGYTGELFF
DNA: TGTGCCAGCAGCCCCGGGACAGGGTACACCGGGGAGCTGTTTTTT

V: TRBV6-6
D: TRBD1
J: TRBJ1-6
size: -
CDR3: CASNLGTGGGSLHF
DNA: TGTGCCAGCAACCTCGGGACAGGCGGAGGATCCCTCCACTTT

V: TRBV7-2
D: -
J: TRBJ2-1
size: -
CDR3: CASSSHPGNNEQFF
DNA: TGTGCCAGCAGCTCCCATCCGGGTAACAATGAGCAGTTCTTC

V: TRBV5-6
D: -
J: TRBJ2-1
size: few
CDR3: CASSFPGDNEQFF
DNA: TGTGCCAGCAGCTTTCCCGGGGACAATGAGCAGTTCTTC

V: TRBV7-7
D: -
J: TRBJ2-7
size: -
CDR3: CASSMEVGNEQYF
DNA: TGTGCCAGCAGCATGGAGGTCGGGAACGAGCAGTACTTC

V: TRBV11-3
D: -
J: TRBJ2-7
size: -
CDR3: CASSFPTSYEQYF
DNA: TGTGCCAGCAGCTTCCCTACCTCCTACGAGCAGTACTTC

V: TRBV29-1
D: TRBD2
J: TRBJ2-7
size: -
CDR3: CSVTPSGSSYEQYF
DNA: TGCAGCGTTACCCCTAGCGGGAGTTCCTACGAGCAGTACTTC

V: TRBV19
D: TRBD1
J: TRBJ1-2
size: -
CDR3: CASSPRTGGAGRVGYTF
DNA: TGTGCCAGTAGTCCCCGGACAGGGGGCGCGGGAAGGGTTGGCTACACCTTC

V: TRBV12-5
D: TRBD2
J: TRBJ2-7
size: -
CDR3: CASAKTALAGGFEQYF
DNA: TGTGCTAGTGCCAAGACAGCACTAGCGGGAGGTTTCGAGCAGTACTTC

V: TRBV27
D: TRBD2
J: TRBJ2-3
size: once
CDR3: CASSLGLGISLGNTDTQYF
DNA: TGTGCCAGCAGCCTGGGACTAGGGATTAGTTTGGGGAACACAGATACGCAGTATTTT

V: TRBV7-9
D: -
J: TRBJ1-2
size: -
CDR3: CSSSLEQQGYTF
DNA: TGTTCCAGCAGCTTAGAACAGCAGGGCTACACCTTC

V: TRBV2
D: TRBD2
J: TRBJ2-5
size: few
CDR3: CASSEREWETQYF
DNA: TGTGCCAGCAGCGAGCGGGAATGGGAGACCCAGTACTTC

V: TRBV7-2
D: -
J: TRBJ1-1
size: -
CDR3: CASSLRYGANTEAFF
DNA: TGTGCCAGCAGCTTAAGGTATGGGGCGAACACTGAAGCTTTCTTT

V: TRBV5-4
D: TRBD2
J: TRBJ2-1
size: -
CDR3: CASSLRNSGRDNEQFF
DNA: TGTGCCAGCAGCCTCCGTAATAGCGGGAGAGACAATGAGCAGTTCTTC

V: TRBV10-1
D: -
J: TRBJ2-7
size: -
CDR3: CASSPGYEQYF
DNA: TGCGCCAGCTCTCCAGGGTACGAGCAGTACTTC

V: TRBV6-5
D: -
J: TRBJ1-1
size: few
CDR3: CASSYGPTGANTEAFF
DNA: TGTGCCAGCAGTTACGGCCCAACAGGCGCTAACACTGAAGCTTTCTTT